This TCR beta chain was identified during a study of cytomegalovirus exposure and HLA in healthy donors. Findings and limits, study-wide: Most TCR sequences were seen very rarely across donors, but some public TCRs occurred in many.

PCR amplification relied on 60 Vbeta primers (plus 13 Jbeta primers). Clones were read by immunoSEQ multiplex PCR, and TCRdb kept only the in-frame ones, dropping some. The table lists 45,000 to 60,000 clones. Notes on this clone: The antigen is not known.

V was pared by 1 base and J by 4 bases, with 6 bases of the junction left unmatched. The CDR3 is 16 amino acids. From germline, CDR1 is LGHNA and CDR2 YNFKEQ. The receptor was isolated from a middle-aged woman in good health and CMV-seronegative. The sequenced sample was PBMCs. The chain is built from TRBV4-2 and TRBJ1-5, with TRBD1 identical over 8 bases. CDR3 DNA: TGTGCCAGCAGCCAAGTCCCAGGGGGCGAAAATCAGCCCCAGCATTTT. Protein: CASSQVPGGENQPQHF.